This record covers a single T cell receptor (beta chain). Its antigen is undetermined. This specimen belongs to a study of Graves' ophthalmopathy and Graves' hyperthyroidism. Study-wide findings and caveats: Blood was where most expanded thyroid clonotypes above 0.001 frequency also turned up. As the model predicted ophthalmopathy progression, it achieved a sensitivity of 70.59% and a specificity of 72.22%.

RNA transcripts yielded amplified TCR beta CDR3 regions. First-round RT-PCR used HTBI primers; second-round multiplex PCR followed. TCRdb ran MiXCR on the multiplex PCR reads and lists one entry per CDR3 protein. The repertoire includes around 1,000,000 distinct CDR3 sequences, 35% to 45% of them detected once, and 11% sits in the top ten. Newly diagnosed, the hyperthyroidism patients had under 2 months' duration and were aged 18 to 65. The sequence came from an adult man with Graves' hyperthyroidism. The specimen was peripheral blood or thyroid tissue (not recorded which).

CDR3 DNA sequence: TGTGCCAGCAGGTATAATGTAAATAGCAATCAGCCCCAGCATTTT. Its translation is CASRYNVNSNQPQHF. This chain connects TRBV12-3 or TRBV12-4 to TRBJ1-5; the D is unclear. Trimming pared 6 bases from V and 0 bases from J, leaving 12 bases between. The CDR3 is made up of 15 amino acids.